The 24 T cell receptor beta chains given below trace back to one sample, sequenced in a study of cytomegalovirus exposure and HLA in healthy donors. Researchers ran the PCR with 60 Vbeta and 13 Jbeta primers. TCRdb's table, derived via immunoSEQ multiplex PCR, lists solely in-frame clones and lacks some. Among 150,000 or so clones listed, 80% to 90% were seen once. The sequencing sample was made of PBMCs. Receptors were obtained from a young man in good health and CMV-seropositive.

The rearrangement links TRBV15 to TRBJ2-3, with 7 bases fitting TRBD2. CDR3 size: 12 residues. Germline V gene lookup returns CDR1 LNHNV and CDR2 YYDKDF (reference sequence). The ends lost 5 bases at V and 7 bases at J; junction bases unmatched: 3. Written as DNA, the CDR3 is TGTGCCACCAGCGGCGGGGGAAATACGCAGTATTTT. Its protein is CATSGGGNTQYF. Full variable domain (rest looked up from reference TRBV15 and TRBJ2-3): DAMVIQNPRYQVTQFGKPVTLSCSQTLNHNVMYWYQQKSSQAPKLLFHYYDKDFNNEADTPDNFQSRRPNTSFCFLDIRSPGLGDTAMYLCATSGGGNTQYFGPGTRLTVL.

This clone was counted a few times. The chain is built from TRBV2 and TRBJ2-5; TRBD2 matches 9 bases. CDR1 is SNHLY and CDR2 is FYNNEI in the germline V gene. V lost 8 bases, J lost 5 bases, and 3 bases stayed unmatched. This CDR3 has 12 amino acids. The CDR3 reads CASSLAGETQYF. CDR3 bases: TGTGCCAGCTCACTAGCGGGTGAGACCCAGTACTTC.

CDR3 loop: CATWSRLDGYTF. DNA for the CDR3: TGCGCCACCTGGTCCCGTCTAGACGGCTACACCTTC. The V call is TRBV10-1, the J call TRBJ1-2; D not certain. The V end lost 10 bases, the J end lost 8 bases, and 17 bases lay between the germline ends. This CDR3 is built from 12 residues. Germline-derived CDR1 and CDR2 are WNHNN and SYGVQD (reference sequence).

V and J are TRBV9 and TRBJ1-4; 7 bases line up with TRBD1. J lost 8 bases, V lost 3 bases, and 10 bases had no gene match. The germline gives CDR1 SGDLS, CDR2 YYNGEE. The CDR3 covers 15 residues. CDR3 sequence (DNA): TGTGCCAGCAGCGGAAACAGGGGCGTGGGAGAAAAACTGTTTTTT. This codes for CASSGNRGVGEKLFF. Combining the CDR3 with reference TRBV9 and TRBJ1-4 gives the whole variable domain DSGVTQTPKHLITATGQRVTLRCSPRSGDLSVYWYQQSLDQGLQFLIQYYNGEERAKGNILERFSAQQFPDLHSELNLSSLELGDSALYFCASSGNRGVGEKLFFGSGTQLSVL.

This chain uses TRBV7-2 with TRBJ1-5; 7 positions match TRBD1. This CDR3 has 16 amino acids. Germline CDR1 is SGHTA and CDR2 is FQGNSA. The junction had 11 bases not matched to a gene; V was cut back by 5 bases and J by 4 bases. CDR3 sequence: CASSLGTADENQPQHF. In DNA form, the CDR3 reads TGTGCCAGCAGCCTAGGGACAGCAGATGAAAATCAGCCCCAGCATTTT.

The rearrangement uses TRBV19 and TRBJ2-3; 8 nucleotides agree with TRBD2. CDR1 LNHDA and CDR2 SQIVND come from the germline V gene (reference sequence). V lost 5 bases and J lost 2; bases outside the gene matches: 18. The length of the CDR3 is 19 residues. CDR3 in amino acids: CASSANPSRAGAYTDTQYF. The CDR3 DNA follows: TGTGCCAGTAGTGCAAACCCCTCTCGAGCGGGGGCCTACACAGATACGCAGTATTTT.

The chain uses TRBV6-1 and TRBJ1-1, with a weak D call TRBD1 (5 bases). The germline V gene has CDR1 MNHNS and CDR2 SASEGT. The V and J ends lost 4 bases and 1 base respectively, with 10 bases between them. The CDR3 extends over 14 amino acids. This CDR3 is CASSALGANTEAFF. The DNA for the CDR3 is TGTGCCAGCAGTGCGTTAGGGGCGAACACTGAAGCTTTCTTT.

The chain employs TRBV5-6 and TRBJ1-6; 7 positions match TRBD1. Per the germline V gene, CDR1 is SGHDT and CDR2 is YYEEEE. J gave up 10 bases and V 0 bases, and 4 bases lay outside the gene matches. This CDR3 has 14 residues. This chain's CDR3 is CASSLVARGSPLHF. The DNA of the CDR3 is TGTGCCAGCAGCTTGGTTGCCAGGGGGTCACCCCTCCACTTT.

The chain links TRBV5-1 to TRBJ1-4, with D perhaps TRBD1 (6 bases). V was cut by 0 bases and J by 0 bases, with 9 bases left in between. Germline CDR1 SGHRS, CDR2 YFSETQ. CDR3 length: 16 amino acids. The CDR3 reads CASSLDRAATNEKLFF. In DNA form, the CDR3 reads TGCGCCAGCAGCTTGGACAGGGCTGCAACTAATGAAAAACTGTTTTTT.

This clone was counted between two and nine times. The chain combines TRBV18 with TRBJ2-7; D ambiguous. CDR3 size: 12 residues. Trimming took 2 bases from V and 5 from J, leaving 7 bases between them. CDR1 and CDR2 from the germline V gene are KGHSH and LQKENI. The CDR3 nucleotides read TGTGCCAGCTCACCAGCGATGAACGAGCAGTACTTC. This encodes CASSPAMNEQYF.

The chain is built from TRBV5-1 and TRBJ2-7; 12 bases map to TRBD1. Germline V gives CDR1 SGHRS, CDR2 YFSETQ. J lost 7 bases, V lost 0 bases, and 8 bases had no gene match. This CDR3 is built from 16 residues. The CDR3, as DNA: TGCGCCAGCAGCTTGGTTTCCGGGACAGGGGGCGAAGAGCAGTACTTC. Its translation: CASSLVSGTGGEEQYF.

The chain combines TRBV6-1 with TRBJ2-5, with TRBD2 matching over 7 bases. The CDR3 length is 13 residues. CDR1 is MNHNS and CDR2 is SASEGT in the germline V gene. Losses at the gene ends were 4 bases for V and 5 bases for J; bases not matched to a gene: 4. CDR3 in amino acids: CASSGGLGETQYF. The CDR3 region has the DNA TGTGCCAGCAGTGGAGGACTAGGCGAGACCCAGTACTTC.

This chain connects TRBV12-5 to TRBJ1-2; D uncertain. The CDR3 is 14 residues long. Germline CDR1 LGHNT, CDR2 FRNRAP. The V end lost 2 bases, the J end lost 4 bases, and 11 bases lay between the germline ends. The CDR3 loop is CASGLYVGLYGYTF. The DNA for the CDR3 is TGTGCTAGTGGTTTGTACGTGGGCCTCTATGGCTACACCTTC.

The rearrangement uses TRBV11-2 and TRBJ2-4, with D possibly matching TRBD1 (6 bases). The CDR3 extends over 16 amino acids. Between the trimmed V and J ends, which lost 4 bases and 0 bases, there was a span of 13 bases. The V gene's germline CDR1 is SGHAT and CDR2 FQNNGV. The CDR3 here is CASSSNREKAKNIQYF. The CDR3 DNA sequence: TGTGCCAGCAGCTCCAACAGGGAGAAAGCCAAAAACATTCAGTACTTC.

This clone was observed a few times. The CDR3 nucleotides are TGTGCCAGCAGCTTAGCGTTTAGCGGGGGGGAGCAGTTCTTC. This codes for CASSLAFSGGEQFF. The J gene is TRBJ2-1, the V gene TRBV7-9; 10 nucleotides match TRBD2. This CDR3 has 14 amino acids. CDR1 is SEHNR, CDR2 FQNEAQ, per germline (reference sequence). The V segment lost 0 bases and the J segment 10 bases; nucleotides outside the gene matches: 3.

This sequence joins TRBV7-8 and TRBJ2-7; 10 nucleotides match TRBD2. V was pared by 4 bases and J by 2 bases, with 11 bases of the junction left unmatched. Germline V gene data show CDR1 as SGHVS and CDR2 as FQNEAQ. CDR3 length: 17 residues. CDR3 DNA sequence: TGTGCCAGCAGCTCAGACATACCGGGACTAGCGCCCTACGAGCAGTACTTC. Its translation is CASSSDIPGLAPYEQYF.

Written as DNA, the CDR3 is TGTGCCAGCAGCTTAGCGCGATCGCAAGAGACCCAGTACTTC. Its translation: CASSLARSQETQYF. This chain joins TRBV7-2 and TRBJ2-5; no definite D call. The CDR3 has 14 residues. The germline gives CDR1 SGHTA, CDR2 FQGNSA. V lost 0 bases, J lost 2 bases, and 7 bases lay in between.

This rearrangement joins TRBV5-4 to TRBJ2-2; tentatively, D is TRBD1 (6 bases). V lost 0 bases and J lost 9, with 12 bases in between. Germline values: CDR1 SGHNT, CDR2 YYREEE (reference sequence). CDR3 length equals 14 residues. CDR3 DNA: TGTGCCAGCAGCTTGGGGGGGCCCGGGCGGGAGCTGTTTTTT. It translates to CASSLGGPGRELFF.

V usage is TRBV2 and J usage is TRBJ2-2; the D is unclear. Germline CDR1 reads SNHLY; CDR2 reads FYNNEI. The CDR3 totals 16 residues. V gave up 7 bases and J gave up 5 bases, with 20 bases separating them. The CDR3 coding sequence is TGTGCCAGCACCCAACGGTTGCTCCAGGTAACCGGGGAGCTGTTTTTT. Amino acid sequence: CASTQRLLQVTGELFF.

The chain employs TRBV5-1 and TRBJ1-1, with no clear D. The CDR3 length is 11 residues. The germline V and J ends were trimmed by 0 bases and 6 bases, with 3 bases remaining between them. Germline-derived CDR1 and CDR2 are SGHRS and YFSETQ. CDR3 loop: CASSLAAEAFF. The CDR3 nucleotides are TGCGCCAGCAGCTTGGCCGCTGAAGCTTTCTTT.

The rearrangement links TRBV19 to TRBJ2-5, with a weak D call TRBD2 (5 bases). Trimming left V 6 bases short and J 5 bases short, with 19 bases between. The CDR3 is 15 residues long. The germline gives CDR1 LNHDA, CDR2 SQIVND (reference sequence). The DNA for the CDR3 is TGTGCCAGTAGCGGGCCTTGGCGGGTAGGGGAGACCCAGTACTTC. Protein sequence: CASSGPWRVGETQYF.

V and J are TRBV9 and TRBJ1-1, with a weak D call TRBD1 (6 bases). The CDR3 consists of 15 residues. Trimming left V 0 bases short and J 0 bases short, with 9 bases between. Germline CDR1 SGDLS, CDR2 YYNGEE. CDR3: CASSVATGLNTEAFF. CDR3 nucleotide sequence: TGTGCCAGCAGCGTAGCTACAGGGCTGAACACTGAAGCTTTCTTT.

The V and J genes are TRBV7-3 and TRBJ2-1; TRBD2 matches at 8 bases. The CDR3 consists of 16 residues. Germline-derived CDR1 and CDR2 are SGHTA and FQGTGA. The junction had 10 bases not matched to a gene; V was cut back by 3 bases and J by 6 bases. The CDR3 reads CASSFGGLAGSNEQFF. DNA for the CDR3: TGTGCCAGCAGCTTTGGTGGACTAGCTGGTTCCAATGAGCAGTTCTTC.

This chain joins TRBV18 and TRBJ1-1; TRBD1 is a possible D gene (6 bases). CDR3 size: 15 residues. Per the germline V gene, CDR1 is KGHSH and CDR2 is LQKENI. V dropped 5 bases and J dropped 5 bases, with 18 bases sitting between them. CDR3 DNA sequence: TGTGCCAGCTCAAGGGACAAGGTTATCCTAACTGAAGCTTTCTTT. It translates to CASSRDKVILTEAFF.